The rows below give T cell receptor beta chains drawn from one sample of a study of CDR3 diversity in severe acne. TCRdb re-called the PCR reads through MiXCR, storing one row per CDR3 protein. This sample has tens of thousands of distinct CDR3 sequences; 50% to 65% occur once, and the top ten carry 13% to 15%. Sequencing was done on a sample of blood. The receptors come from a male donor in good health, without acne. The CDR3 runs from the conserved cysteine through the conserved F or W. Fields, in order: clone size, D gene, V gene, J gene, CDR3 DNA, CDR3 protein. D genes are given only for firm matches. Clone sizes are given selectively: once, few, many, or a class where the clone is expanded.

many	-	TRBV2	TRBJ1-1	TGTGCCAGCGGACGGTTTATGAACACTGAAGCTTTCTTT	CASGRFMNTEAFF
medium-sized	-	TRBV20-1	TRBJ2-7	TGCAGTGTCCCAGGTTACTCCTACGAGCAGTACTTC	CSVPGYSYEQYF
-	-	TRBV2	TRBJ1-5	TGTGCCAGCAGCCAAGGCCAGGGTAATCAGCCCCAGCATTTT	CASSQGQGNQPQHF
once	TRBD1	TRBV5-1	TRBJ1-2	TGCGCCAGCAGCCGGGACAGTTTCACTAACTATGGCTACACCTTC	CASSRDSFTNYGYTF
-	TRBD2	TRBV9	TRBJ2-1	TGTGCCAGCAGCCCAGGGACTAGCGGGAGAGTAAATGAGCAGTTCTTC	CASSPGTSGRVNEQFF
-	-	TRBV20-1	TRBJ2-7	TGCAGTGCGAGAGCGGGACAGGACTACGAGCAGTACTTC	CSARAGQDYEQYF
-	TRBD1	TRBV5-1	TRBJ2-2	TGCGCCAGCAGCTCGATGGGACAGGGAGGCGGGGAGCTGTTTTTT	CASSSMGQGGGELFF
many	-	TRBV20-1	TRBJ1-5	TGCAGTGCTAGAGAAGCGGGGAATCAGCCCCAGCATTTT	CSAREAGNQPQHF
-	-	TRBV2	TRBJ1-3	TGTGCCAGCCACAGAACAGCTTCCTACGGAAACACCATATATTTT	CASHRTASYGNTIYF
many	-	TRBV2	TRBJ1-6	TGTGCCAGCAGTGGTGGGGGGGACCTCTCCTATAATTCACCCCTCCACTTT	CASSGGGDLSYNSPLHF
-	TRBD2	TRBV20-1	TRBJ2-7	TGCAGTGCGGGGACTAGCGGGAGCTGGAGGGAGCAGTACTTC	CSAGTSGSWREQYF
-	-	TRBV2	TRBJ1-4	TGTGCCAGCAGTGATGACAGGCTTGGAAAACTGTTTTTT	CASSDDRLGKLFF
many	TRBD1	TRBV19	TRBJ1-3	TGTGCCAGTAGTCCCGGACAGGGAGCTGGAAACACCATATATTTT	CASSPGQGAGNTIYF
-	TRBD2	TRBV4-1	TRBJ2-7	TGCGCCAGCAGCTTCCGGGGGGCGGGAGGGCCCCTCGAGCAGTACTTC	CASSFRGAGGPLEQYF
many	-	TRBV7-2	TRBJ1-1	TGTGCCAGCAGCCTCCATTTTGAAGCTTTCTTT	CASSLHFEAFF
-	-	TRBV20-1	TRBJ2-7	TGCAGTGCTAGGATCGCGCCCTACGAGCAGTACTTC	CSARIAPYEQYF
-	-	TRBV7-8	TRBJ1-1	TGTGCCAGCAGCTTAGGAGTAATGAACACTGAAGCTTTCTTT	CASSLGVMNTEAFF
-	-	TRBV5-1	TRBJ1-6	TGCGCCAGCAGCCCCGGGACGGCTTTAGGGAATTCACCCCTCCACTTT	CASSPGTALGNSPLHF
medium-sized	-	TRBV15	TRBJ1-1	TGTGCCACCAGCAGAGTGGTGAACACTGAAGCTTTCTTT	CATSRVVNTEAFF
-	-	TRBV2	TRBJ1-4	TGTGCCACCAGGGGAGATAATGAAAAACTGTTTTTT	CATRGDNEKLFF
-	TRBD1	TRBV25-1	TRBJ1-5	TGTGCCAGCAGTGAATGGGGACAGTCCTATCAGCCCCAGCATTTT	CASSEWGQSYQPQHF
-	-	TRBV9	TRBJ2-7	TGTGCCAGCAGCGTAGCTGGCGGGGCTTGGGACGAGCAGTACTTC	CASSVAGGAWDEQYF
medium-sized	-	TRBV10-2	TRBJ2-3	TGCGCCAGCAGTGAGTCGAAGGAGCGGCAGTATTTT	CASSESKERQYF
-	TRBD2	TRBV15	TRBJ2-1	TGTGCCACCAGCACCGGACTAGCGGGAGGGCTGCAGTTCTTC	CATSTGLAGGLQFF
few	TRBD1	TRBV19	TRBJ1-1	TGTGCCAGTAACAGGGGGCGCCCCGACACTGAAGCTTTCTTT	CASNRGRPDTEAFF
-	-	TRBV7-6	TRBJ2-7	TGTGCCAGCAGCCGGGCTGGCCCCTACGAGCAGTACTTC	CASSRAGPYEQYF
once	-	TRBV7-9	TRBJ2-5	TGTGCCAGCAGCTGGGACCGGGACTCCAGAGAGACCCAGTACTTC	CASSWDRDSRETQYF
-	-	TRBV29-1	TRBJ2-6	TGCAGCGTGGGGGCCAACGTCCTGACTTTC	CSVGANVLTF
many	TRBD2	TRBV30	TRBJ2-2	TGTGCAATAACTACTAGCGGGCTGGGGGCCGGGGAGCTGTTTTTT	CAITTSGLGAGELFF
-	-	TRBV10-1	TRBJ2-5	TGTGCCAGCAGATCAGGTGGTGGGACCATAGGGAACAAGGAGACCCAGTACTTC	CASRSGGGTIGNKETQYF
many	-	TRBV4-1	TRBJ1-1	TGCGCCAGCAGCCAAGAGGCCGTACCGAACACTGAAGCTTTCTTT	CASSQEAVPNTEAFF
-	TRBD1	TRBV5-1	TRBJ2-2	TGCGCCAGCAGCCCAGACCCGGGACAGGGGGCTTACACCGGGGAGCTGTTTTTT	CASSPDPGQGAYTGELFF